This T cell receptor (beta chain) was sequenced in a study of blood T cell repertoires in COVID-19. Background on the study: The study drew acute and convalescent COVID-19 samples from the United States, Italy and Spain.

The assay was immunoSEQ multiplex PCR, and TCRdb's table has in-frame clones only and misses some. The table includes some 240,000 clones, around 84% detected once. This receptor was obtained from a woman aged 40 to 50 who had recovered from COVID-19. The material sequenced was peripheral blood.

The CDR3 nucleotides read TGTGCCAGCACCTCCCCAGATACGCAGTATTTT. Translation: CASTSPDTQYF. This chain joins TRBV28 and TRBJ2-3; D not resolved. CDR1 MDHEN and CDR2 SYDVKM come from the germline V gene. Trimming cost V 7 bases and J 4 bases, with 6 bases left between them. CDR3 length: 11 amino acids.